This TCR beta chain emerged from a study of T cell responses to AZD1222 COVID-19 vaccine. Study-wide findings and caveats: None of the repertoires were sampled until the peak T cell response had passed. Dominant CD4 TCR responses targeted spike regions 160-218 and 743-854.

Trimming stripped 2 bases from V and 4 bases from J, with 10 bases between. Germline V gives CDR1 KGHDR, CDR2 SFDVKD. The CDR3 loop spans 15 amino acids. This clone was counted between two and nine times. Its target is unknown. Repertoires were generated with immunoSEQ multiplex PCR, while TCRdb's copy carries only in-frame clones and drops some. Of 150,000 or so clones listed, about 85% are singletons. This TCR was sampled from an adult in good health. V gene TRBV24-1 combines with J gene TRBJ1-4; D call uncertain. The material sequenced was peripheral blood, taken on day 0 of AZD1222 vaccination. CDR3: CATSDSAGYNEKLFF. CDR3 in DNA: TGTGCCACCAGTGATTCAGCAGGTTATAATGAAAAACTGTTTTTT.